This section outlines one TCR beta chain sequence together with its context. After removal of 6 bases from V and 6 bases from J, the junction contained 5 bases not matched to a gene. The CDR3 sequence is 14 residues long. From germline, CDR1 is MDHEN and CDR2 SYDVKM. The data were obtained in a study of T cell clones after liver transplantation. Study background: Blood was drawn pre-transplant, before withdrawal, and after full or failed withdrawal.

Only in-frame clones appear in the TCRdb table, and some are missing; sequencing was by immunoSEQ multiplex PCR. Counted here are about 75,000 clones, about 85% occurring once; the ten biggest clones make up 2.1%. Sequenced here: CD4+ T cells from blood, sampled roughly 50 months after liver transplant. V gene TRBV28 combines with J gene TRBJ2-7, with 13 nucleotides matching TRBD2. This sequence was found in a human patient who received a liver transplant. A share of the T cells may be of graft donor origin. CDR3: CASSKGLAGSEQYF. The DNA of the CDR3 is TGTGCCAGCAGCAAGGGACTAGCGGGGTCCGAGCAGTACTTC.